This T cell receptor (beta chain) was captured by sequencing in a study of cytomegalovirus exposure and HLA in healthy donors. About the research overall: Findings of an earlier analysis included under 140 million unique TCR beta sequences from 180 million or so T cells. Whole-study results and caveats: Reported results showed that the classifier diagnosed cytomegalovirus status with high specificity and sensitivity. Presence/absence analyses assumed roughly uniform sequencing depth across donors.

This clone was counted only a few times. Its antigen is unknown. Researchers ran the PCR with 60 Vbeta and 13 Jbeta primers. Only in-frame clones appear in the TCRdb table, and some are missing; sequencing was by immunoSEQ multiplex PCR. Here the sample spans approximately 110,000 clones, 73% being singletons. The V end lost 8 bases, the J end lost 1 base, and 28 bases lay between the germline ends. Germline CDR1 SQVTM, CDR2 ANQGSEA. The CDR3 contains 18 residues. The specimen was PBMCs. This chain uses TRBV29-1 with TRBJ2-3, with a possible D match to TRBD2 (6 bases). This sequence was found in a man between 35 and 55 years old in good health and CMV-seronegative. CDR3 residues: CSRENGGPLRSGTDTQYF. Written as DNA, the CDR3 is TGCAGCAGGGAAAACGGGGGACCGCTAAGAAGCGGCACAGATACGCAGTATTTT.